This is a list of T cell receptor beta chains from one sample in a study of T cells expressing NK-cell markers. TCRdb re-called the 5' RACE reads; one entry per CDR3 protein, DNA not given. The record lists about 460,000 distinct CDR3 sequences, of which the ten most abundant hold roughly 1.4%. Sequenced input: blood T cells: a sorted CD56 or NKG2C T cell subset, CD4+ or CD8+ T cells, or bulk PBMC T cells (not recorded which). The receptors here all came from a woman aged 45-59 years in good health. The CDR3 runs from the conserved cysteine through the conserved F or W.

V gene	J gene	CDR3 protein
TRBV7-3	TRBJ2-5	CASSLGAGTSGLGETQYF
TRBV4-1	TRBJ2-3	CASSSGTRVTDTQYF
TRBV6-2/TRBV6-3	TRBJ2-2	CASRGEGSTGELFF
TRBV12-3/TRBV12-4	TRBJ2-3	CASSPGQRGPDTQYF
TRBV4-1	TRBJ2-7	CASSQDAGRASYEQYF
TRBV24-1	TRBJ2-6	CATSARTGHGASGANVLTF
TRBV4-1	TRBJ2-3	CASSPHGTGADTQYF
TRBV4-1	TRBJ1-1	CASSETSGARTEAFF
TRBV5-1	TRBJ2-3	CASSLAGGRAYDTQYF
TRBV5-1	TRBJ2-7	CARINELESYEQYF
TRBV12-5	TRBJ2-3	CASGLVLRTYTDTQYF
TRBV14	TRBJ2-2	CASSHKEGDGSTGELFF
TRBV7-9	TRBJ2-7	CASSRYGTSGRGTPSEQYF
TRBV12-3/TRBV12-4	TRBJ2-4	CASSRSREYAKNIQYF
TRBV29-1	TRBJ1-6	CSVSAGNNSPLHF
TRBV6-1	TRBJ2-3	CASNPTSGGTDTQYF
TRBV24-1	TRBJ2-2	CATSALTGELFF
TRBV6-2/TRBV6-3	TRBJ2-7	CASSRDRSEQYF
TRBV5-1	TRBJ2-1	CASSSGDWGSEQFF
TRBV20-1	TRBJ2-5	CSARDTQRESAKTQYF
TRBV30	TRBJ2-1	CAWTVYNEQFF
TRBV20-1	TRBJ2-1	CSARLAGDPSSYNEQFF
TRBV4-1	TRBJ2-7	CASSHPTRASYEQYF
TRBV20-1	TRBJ1-5	CSARTSPGGANHNQPQHF
TRBV9	TRBJ1-1	CASRSTPGTTEAFF
TRBV2	TRBJ2-2	CASSASVDGELFF
TRBV7-7	TRBJ2-2	CASRSTAGTDTGELFF
TRBV28	TRBJ2-6	CASSHQGADLPGANVLTF
TRBV4-2	TRBJ2-3	CASSQEPSLSADTQYF
TRBV7-9	TRBJ2-5	CASSLALALSQETQYF
TRBV5-1	TRBJ2-4	CASSTGTTLLAKNIQYF
TRBV5-1	TRBJ2-6	CASSRVGGAGANVLTF
TRBV29-1	TRBJ2-3	CSVEPRREDTDTQYF
TRBV25-1	TRBJ2-1	CASSDHSVGYEQFF
TRBV10-3	TRBJ1-3	CAISSGGQASGNTIYF
TRBV20-1	TRBJ1-1	CSASSGGAEAFF
TRBV10-2	TRBJ2-1	CASSFSGIRGEQFF
TRBV6-2/TRBV6-3	TRBJ2-3	CASSPWPTGVAGGSDTQYF
TRBV9	TRBJ1-6	CASSATGDNSPLHF
TRBV3-1	TRBJ2-1	CASSQDGIPGNEQFF
TRBV19	TRBJ2-3	CASRPEPFTDTQYF
TRBV18	TRBJ2-3	CASSSLAMSTDTQYF
TRBV9	TRBJ2-1	CASSVEGVQALFF
TRBV4-1	TRBJ2-5	CASSPGQGLAMAQYF
TRBV11-3	TRBJ2-4	CASSTRDREDIQYF
TRBV20-1	TRBJ1-2	CSAKEGPGYTF
TRBV30	TRBJ2-3	CAWRLSPSGVTDTQYF
TRBV4-1	TRBJ2-2	CASSQDRPPWELFF
TRBV4-2	TRBJ2-3	CASSQDTSGPSTDTQYF
TRBV18	TRBJ1-1	CASSPLNGEATEAFF
TRBV7-6	TRBJ2-5	CASSFLKTVSETQYF
TRBV20-1	TRBJ1-5	CSARDRPLRYGNQPQHF
TRBV29-1	TRBJ1-1	CSVADRGLNEAFF
TRBV10-3	TRBJ1-5	CAISESMSARQHF
TRBV4-1	TRBJ1-1	CASSQVIYTEAFF
TRBV12-3/TRBV12-4	TRBJ2-5	CASSNRGAGTQYF
TRBV14	TRBJ1-2	CASSQAYGSYGYTF
TRBV20-1	TRBJ2-7	CSASPRLRQTYEQYF
TRBV12-3/TRBV12-4	TRBJ2-1	CASSLGAIASGEQFF
TRBV11-2	TRBJ2-1	CATTRDISYNEQFF